Included here is one TCR beta chain sequence, with context. The data were taken from a study of blood T cell repertoires in COVID-19. Across the whole study: The samples span acute and convalescent COVID-19 from the United States, Italy and Spain.

The data were produced by immunoSEQ multiplex PCR, yet TCRdb's version contains in-frame clones alone and is incomplete. The sample lists about 78,000 clones, roughly 90% occurring once. V lost 3 bases to trimming and J lost 2 bases, with 9 bases between them. This CDR3 is built from 15 residues. Germline V gives CDR1 SGHNT, CDR2 YYREEE (reference sequence). This clonotype was obtained from a man in his 70s with active or convalescent COVID-19. What was sequenced was peripheral blood. The chain has TRBV5-4 and TRBJ2-6; perhaps TRBD1 as D (6 bases). CDR3 DNA: TGTGCCAGCAGCTCGCAGGGGACTGGGGCCAACGTCCTGACTTTC. Translating it yields CASSSQGTGANVLTF.